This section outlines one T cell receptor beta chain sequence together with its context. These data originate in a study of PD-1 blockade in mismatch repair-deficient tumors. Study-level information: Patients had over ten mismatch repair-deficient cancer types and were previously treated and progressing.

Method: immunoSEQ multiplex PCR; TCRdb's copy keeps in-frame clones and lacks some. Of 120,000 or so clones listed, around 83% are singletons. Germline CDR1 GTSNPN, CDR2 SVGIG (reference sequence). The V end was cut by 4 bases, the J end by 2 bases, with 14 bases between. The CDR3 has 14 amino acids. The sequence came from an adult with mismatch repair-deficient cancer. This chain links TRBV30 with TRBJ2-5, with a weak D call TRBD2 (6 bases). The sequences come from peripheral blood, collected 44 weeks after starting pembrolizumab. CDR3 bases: TGTGCCTGGAATCAATTAGGAGGGCAAGAGACCCAGTACTTC. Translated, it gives CAWNQLGGQETQYF.